The source of this T cell receptor (beta chain) is a study of T cell repertoires in cytomegalovirus infection. About the research overall: From public TCR beta signatures came an indication of both CMV infection and matching HLA type.

There are 15 residues in the CDR3. Looked up from germline, CDR1 is SGHVS and CDR2 is FNYEAQ. V was trimmed by 4 bases and J by 15 bases, leaving 25 bases between them. TCRdb itself ran the reads through MiXCR, one entry per CDR3 protein. The table includes approximately 750,000 distinct CDR3 sequences, 35% to 45% detected once. Comment on this clonotype: Its antigen is currently unknown.

Study conclusions and caveats: Individuals carrying CMV plus the relevant HLA were identified by cumulative frequency of public TCR beta families. HLA-C-restricted TCR beta clonotypes specific for CMV led the ex vivo response.

The clonotype was recovered from a human donor in good health (CMV status not recorded). Some clones in this sample may be carry-over from other donors' samples. Sequenced: PBMCs. The chain combines TRBV7-6 with TRBJ2-1; either TRBD1 or TRBD2 may supply D (6 bases each). In nucleotides, the CDR3 is TGTGCCAGCAGCTCAGGGAGGTTTGGAGGGGGAAAGCGGTTCTTC. Its translation: CASSSGRFGGGKRFF. Looking up the rest from reference TRBV7-6 and TRBJ2-1 gives the full variable domain: GAGVSQSPRYKVTKRGQDVALRCDPISGHVSLYWYRQALGQGPEFLTYFNYEAQQDKSGLPNDRFSAERPEGSISTLTIQRTEQRDSAMYRCASSSGRFGGGKRFFGPGTRLTVL.